Below are 29 T cell receptor beta chains sequenced from a single sample in a study of OX40 agonist ivuxolimab in advanced cancers. Profiled with immunoSEQ multiplex PCR; TCRdb holds only in-frame clones, not every one. The profile shows approximately 90,000 clones, approximately 87% of them singletons. Sequencing used CD4+ or CD8+ T cells sorted from blood, obtained in a trial of the OX40 agonist ivuxolimab. These receptors were taken from an adult with an advanced solid tumor such as melanoma, head and neck, liver or kidney cancer.

This chain uses TRBV27 with TRBJ2-7; possibly TRBD1 for D (6 bases). This CDR3 contains 15 residues. Germline loops: CDR1 MNHEY, CDR2 SMNVEV (reference sequence). Trimming stripped 6 bases from V and 4 bases from J, with 19 bases between. The CDR3: CASSVIPGHPYEQYF. CDR3 DNA: TGTGCCAGCAGCGTGATACCGGGACACCCATACGAGCAGTACTTC.

This clone occurred once. The V call is TRBV28, the J call TRBJ1-1; 9 bases match TRBD1. Germline CDR1 reads MDHEN; CDR2 reads SYDVKM. This CDR3 comprises 17 residues. V dropped 8 bases and J dropped 0; count of bases not matched to a gene: 13. The CDR3 region has the DNA TGTGCCAGCCATGGGTTACAGGGGGCCCCCATGAACACTGAAGCTTTCTTT. Translated, it gives CASHGLQGAPMNTEAFF.

The gene calls are TRBV29-1 and TRBJ1-4, with 7 bases aligning to TRBD1. The V gene end was trimmed by 6 bases and the J gene end by 6 bases; junction bases not matched to a gene: 10. There are 14 residues in the CDR3. The V gene's germline CDR1 is SQVTM and CDR2 ANQGSEA. In DNA, the CDR3 is TGCAGCGTGGTAAAAGGGGGCTCAGATGAAAAACTGTTTTTT. Protein product: CSVVKGGSDEKLFF.

This chain links TRBV5-4 with TRBJ2-2; 10 nucleotides agree with TRBD2. The CDR3 sequence is 16 residues long. Germline V gives CDR1 SGHNT, CDR2 YYREEE (reference sequence). J gave up 2 bases and V 3 bases, and 4 bases lay outside the gene matches. DNA of the CDR3: TGTGCCAGCAGCTCAGCGGGAGGGATAAACACCGGGGAGCTGTTTTTT. Its protein is CASSSAGGINTGELFF. The complete variable domain, with remaining parts taken from reference TRBV5-4 and TRBJ2-2, reads ETGVTQSPTHLIKTRGQQVTLRCSSQSGHNTVSWYQQALGQGPQFIFQYYREEENGRGNFPPRFSGLQFPNYSSELNVNALELDDSALYLCASSSAGGINTGELFFGEGSRLTVL.

J is TRBJ1-2 and V is TRBV10-2; D call uncertain. Germline loops: CDR1 WSHSY, CDR2 SAAADI. This CDR3 region has 13 residues. The CDR3 loop reads CAITQGSSYGYTF. The CDR3 DNA reads as TGCGCAATAACTCAAGGCTCCTCTTATGGCTACACCTTC.

The chain joins TRBV5-1 to TRBJ1-2; D gene unclear. The V and J ends lost 1 base and 2 bases respectively, with 12 bases between them. The CDR3 consists of 15 residues. In germline, CDR1 is SGHRS, CDR2 YFSETQ. CDR3 sequence (DNA): TGCGCCAGCAGCTTGATCGGTAGTGGGAACTATGGCTACACCTTC. This codes for CASSLIGSGNYGYTF.

As regards this clone: The sample contains more than one DNA sequence encoding this CDR3. The chain carries TRBV7-2 and TRBJ1-3; maybe TRBD1 (5 bases). V lost 1 base and J lost 3, with 10 bases in between. Germline loops: CDR1 SGHTA, CDR2 FQGNSA. The CDR3 runs to 15 residues. CDR3 nucleotides: TGTGCCAGCAGCTTAGTTGGGACTGGTGGAAACACCATATATTTT. Translating it yields CASSLVGTGGNTIYF.

This chain uses TRBV7-2 with TRBJ2-1; D not certain. The CDR3 is 12 residues long. The V and J ends lost 6 bases and 5 bases respectively, with 8 bases between them. The germline V gene encodes CDR1 SGHTA and CDR2 FQGNSA. CDR3 loop: CASSPYNNEQFF. The CDR3 bases are TGTGCCAGCAGTCCATATAACAATGAGCAGTTCTTC.

This chain connects TRBV19 to TRBJ1-4; 7 nucleotides line up with TRBD1. Per the germline V gene, CDR1 is LNHDA and CDR2 is SQIVND (reference sequence). The V segment lost 5 bases and the J segment 3 bases; nucleotides outside the gene matches: 3. This CDR3 region has 14 residues. The CDR3 DNA reads TGTGCCAGTAGTTCTAGGGGGCCTAATGAAAAACTGTTTTTT. It yields the protein CASSSRGPNEKLFF.

The chain has TRBV2 and TRBJ2-3; either TRBD1 or TRBD2 may supply D (5 bases each). CDR1 is SNHLY and CDR2 is FYNNEI in the germline V gene. Trimming took 3 bases from V and 3 from J, leaving 19 bases between them. The CDR3 is 17 residues long. The CDR3 sequence: CASSDSAGGAGTDTQYF. The CDR3, as DNA: TGTGCCAGCAGTGATTCGGCGGGTGGGGCCGGTACAGATACGCAGTATTTT.

The CDR3 DNA is TGTGCCAGTAGTCCTCCTCGGGGGCGGAGTAGCAATCAGCCCCAGCATTTT. Its translation is CASSPPRGRSSNQPQHF. The gene calls are TRBV19 and TRBJ1-5, with TRBD1 as a possible D gene (6 bases). CDR3 length equals 17 residues. The ends were cut back, 5 bases at V and 0 bases at J, with 17 bases in the middle. Germline CDR1 and CDR2: LNHDA and SQIVND (reference sequence).

Here the CDR3 reads CASSRQRASQETQYF. The CDR3 DNA reads TGTGCCAGCAGTCGTCAGCGGGCCTCACAAGAGACCCAGTACTTC. The chain recombines TRBV5-4 with TRBJ2-5; possible D gene TRBD2, 6 bases. The V and J ends lost 5 bases and 2 bases respectively, with 16 bases between them. The germline V gene has CDR1 SGHNT and CDR2 YYREEE (reference sequence). This CDR3 contains 15 residues.

The rearrangement uses TRBV7-2 and TRBJ2-3; 8 bases align to TRBD2. This CDR3 is built from 15 residues. Per the germline V gene, CDR1 is SGHTA and CDR2 is FQGNSA. After removal of 8 bases from V and 10 bases from J, the junction contained 17 bases not matched to a gene. CDR3 loop: CASGSPSGHGLPQYF. The DNA for the CDR3 is TGTGCCAGCGGATCCCCTAGCGGGCATGGGCTTCCGCAGTATTTT.

The chain recombines TRBV5-1 with TRBJ2-3; TRBD1 matches 9 bases. From germline, CDR1 is SGHRS and CDR2 YFSETQ. V gave up 4 bases and J gave up 3 bases; unmatched junction bases: 6. The CDR3 length is 15 residues. CDR3 sequence reads: CASSGGQGFTDTQYF. The CDR3 DNA reads as TGCGCCAGCAGCGGCGGACAGGGGTTTACAGATACGCAGTATTTT. Based on the CDR3 plus reference TRBV5-1 and TRBJ2-3, the full variable domain is KAGVTQTPRYLIKTRGQQVTLSCSPISGHRSVSWYQQTPGQGLQFLFEYFSETQRNKGNFPGRFSGRQFSNSRSEMNVSTLELGDSALYLCASSGGQGFTDTQYFGPGTRLTVL.

The chain combines TRBV10-3 with TRBJ1-5, with D possibly being TRBD1 (6 bases). The CDR3 loop spans 15 amino acids. V was clipped by 4 bases and J by 6 bases, with 16 bases between them. Germline CDR1 reads ENHRY; CDR2 reads SYGVKD. Written as DNA, the CDR3 is TGTGCCATCAGTGCCTTAAGGACAGCCGCTCAGCCCCAGCATTTT. It codes for CAISALRTAAQPQHF.

V gene TRBV2 combines with J gene TRBJ2-6; 8 positions agree with TRBD1. The CDR3 extends over 15 amino acids. CDR1 and CDR2 (germline): SNHLY, FYNNEI. Germline trimming cut 6 bases from V and 4 bases from J; bases unmatched to any gene: 5. CDR3 amino acids: CASSEDRVGANVLTF. The CDR3 DNA follows: TGTGCCAGCAGCGAGGACAGGGTAGGGGCCAACGTCCTGACTTTC.

V usage is TRBV2 and J usage is TRBJ2-3; D is tentatively TRBD1 or TRBD2 (5 bases each). CDR1 is SNHLY and CDR2 is FYNNEI in the germline V gene. The germline V and J ends were trimmed by 10 bases and 1 base, with 15 bases remaining between them. The CDR3 sequence is 14 residues long. The CDR3: CATAEDTRTDTQYF. For the CDR3, the DNA is TGTGCCACCGCGGAGGACACCCGCACAGATACGCAGTATTTT.

J is TRBJ2-5 and V is TRBV19, with 7 bases lining up with TRBD1. Germline V gene sequence: CDR1 LNHDA, CDR2 SQIVND (reference sequence). The CDR3 loop spans 15 amino acids. The V and J ends lost 5 bases and 1 base, in that order; junction bases with no gene match: 7. CDR3 region: CASSERTGFQETQYF. The CDR3 bases are TGTGCCAGTAGTGAGAGGACAGGATTCCAAGAGACCCAGTACTTC.

The rearrangement joins TRBV7-2 to TRBJ2-1, with D unresolved. The CDR3 has 15 residues. V was cut by 1 base and J by 10 bases, with 17 bases left in between. Germline V lookup: CDR1 SGHTA, CDR2 FQGNSA. Written as DNA, the CDR3 is TGTGCCAGCAGCTTAGTTCGTCTAGGCCAGCCGGAGCAGTTCTTC. Its translation is CASSLVRLGQPEQFF.

This chain joins TRBV19 and TRBJ1-2; 7 bases are a match to TRBD1. The length of the CDR3 is 15 residues. V was clipped by 5 bases and J by 5 bases; unmatched bases: 11. The germline CDR1 and CDR2 sequences are LNHDA and SQIVND (reference sequence). CDR3 sequence (DNA): TGTGCCAGTAGTGTGGGACAGCCGGTCTCATATGGCTACACCTTC. The encoded protein is CASSVGQPVSYGYTF. The full variable domain, completed using reference TRBV19 and TRBJ1-2, is DGGITQSPKYLFRKEGQNVTLSCEQNLNHDAMYWYRQDPGQGLRLIYYSQIVNDFQKGDIAEGYSVSREKKESFPLTVTSAQKNPTAFYLCASSVGQPVSYGYTFGSGTRLTVV.

V usage is TRBV5-6 and J usage is TRBJ2-7; no clear D. Germline assignment: CDR1 SGHDT and CDR2 YYEEEE. V dropped 1 base and J dropped 2 bases, with 10 bases sitting between them. CDR3 length: 14 residues. The CDR3 DNA sequence: TGTGCCAGCAGCTTGTTGACCGCCCCCTACGAGCAGTACTTC. It is translated as CASSLLTAPYEQYF.

This clone occurred a few times. The chain couples TRBV28 to TRBJ2-3; 7 bases line up with TRBD2. The CDR3 totals 16 residues. V trimming: 4 bases; J trimming: 0 bases; junction bases outside the gene matches: 7. Per the germline V gene, CDR1 is MDHEN and CDR2 is SYDVKM. The CDR3 region has the DNA TGTGCCAGCAGTTCAAGACTAGCACTAAGCACAGATACGCAGTATTTT. Its translation: CASSSRLALSTDTQYF.

The chain combines TRBV29-1 with TRBJ1-1; D gene uncertain. Deletions cut 4 bases from V and 6 bases from J, with 6 bases between. Germline V lookup: CDR1 SQVTM, CDR2 ANQGSEA. The CDR3 loop spans 10 amino acids. The CDR3 nucleotides are TGCAGCGTTGCGGTAGCTGAAGCTTTCTTT. This sequence encodes CSVAVAEAFF.

The chain has TRBV10-3 and TRBJ2-5; either TRBD1 or TRBD2 may supply D (6 bases each). Germline loops: CDR1 ENHRY, CDR2 SYGVKD. This CDR3 spans 15 amino acids. With 6 bases removed from V and 1 base from J, the gap between germline ends came to 15 bases. DNA of the CDR3: TGTGCCATCAGCGAGGGGGGAGAGGGCCAAGAGACCCAGTACTTC. It specifies CAISEGGEGQETQYF.

This chain joins TRBV11-2 and TRBJ1-1; no definite D call. The CDR3 consists of 11 residues. Germline V gene data show CDR1 as SGHAT and CDR2 as FQNNGV. Trimming cost V 3 bases and J 2 bases, with 1 base left between them. The CDR3 is CASSFNTEAFF. CDR3 coding DNA: TGTGCCAGCAGCTTCAACACTGAAGCTTTCTTT. Using reference TRBV11-2 and TRBJ1-1 for the parts outside the CDR3, the full variable domain is EAGVAQSPRYKIIEKRQSVAFWCNPISGHATLYWYQQILGQGPKLLIQFQNNGVVDDSQLPKDRFSAERLKGVDSTLKIQPAKLEDSAVYLCASSFNTEAFFGQGTRLTVV.

This chain joins TRBV6-1 and TRBJ1-1; D call uncertain. V was cut by 5 bases and J by 3 bases, with 10 bases left in between. The CDR3 extends over 13 amino acids. The germline gives CDR1 MNHNS, CDR2 SASEGT. CDR3 bases: TGTGCCAGCAGTACTAAAGAAGACACTGAAGCTTTCTTT. Translation: CASSTKEDTEAFF.

The V and J genes are TRBV6-6 and TRBJ2-1; 8 bases line up with TRBD2. V lost 10 bases to trimming and J lost 8 bases; unmatched junction nucleotides: 10. CDR1 and CDR2 from the germline V gene are MNHNY and SVGAGI (reference sequence). The CDR3 is made up of 13 amino acids. This chain's CDR3 is CATAGTRIDEQFF. CDR3 DNA: TGTGCCACCGCGGGGACTAGGATTGATGAGCAGTTCTTC.

CDR3 coding DNA: TGTGCCAGTAGTATCGGGGGCTGGACAGATACGCAGTATTTT. Its translation is CASSIGGWTDTQYF. The chain uses TRBV19 and TRBJ2-3; D may match TRBD1 or TRBD2 (6 bases each). The V gene's germline CDR1 is LNHDA and CDR2 SQIVND (reference sequence). The CDR3 is 14 residues long. V was shortened by 3 bases and J by 3 bases, with 10 bases between the two germline ends.

The chain is built from TRBV7-3 and TRBJ2-2, with 7 bases lining up with TRBD1. The V and J ends lost 5 bases and 3 bases, in that order; junction bases with no gene match: 9. The length of the CDR3 is 16 residues. Germline loops: CDR1 SGHTA, CDR2 FQGTGA. The CDR3 reads CASSTQGDVYTGELFF. CDR3 DNA sequence: TGTGCCAGCAGCACCCAGGGGGATGTTTACACCGGGGAGCTGTTTTTT.